One and the same sample provided the 24 T cell receptor beta chains below, sequenced in a study of OX40 agonist ivuxolimab in advanced cancers. The protocol was immunoSEQ multiplex PCR, while the TCRdb copy is restricted to in-frame clones and leaves out a portion. Of 150,000 to 180,000 clones listed, 90% to 95% are singletons. Specimen: CD4+ or CD8+ T cells sorted from blood, collected in a trial of the OX40 agonist ivuxolimab. All receptors come from an adult with an advanced solid tumor such as melanoma, head and neck, liver or kidney cancer.

The CDR3 reads CASTKLGAFSSPLHF. CDR3 sequence (DNA): TGTGCCAGCACCAAGTTGGGGGCTTTTAGTTCACCCCTCCACTTT. The chain links TRBV5-8 to TRBJ1-6; D is possibly TRBD1 (6 bases). This CDR3 is 15 amino acids long. Trimming stripped 6 bases from V and 9 bases from J, with 19 bases between. Germline CDR1 is SGHTS and CDR2 is YDEGEE.

J is TRBJ2-3 and V is TRBV4-3; maybe TRBD2 (7 bases). The CDR3 consists of 19 residues. CDR1 LGHNA and CDR2 YSLEER come from the germline V gene. Trimming pared 1 base from V and 1 base from J, leaving 21 bases between. CDR3 bases: TGCGCCAGCAGCCAAGGACCCGCGTCGGGGGGCTATGGCACAGATACGCAGTATTTT. Protein: CASSQGPASGGYGTDTQYF.

This chain uses TRBV2 with TRBJ1-2, with 7 bases that match TRBD1. This CDR3 has 11 amino acids. V was clipped by 6 bases and J by 8 bases; unmatched bases: 3. Germline CDR1 SNHLY, CDR2 FYNNEI. CDR3 in amino acids: CASRGQRGYTF. For the CDR3, the DNA is TGTGCCAGCAGGGGACAGAGAGGCTACACCTTC.

The V gene is TRBV12-5, the J gene TRBJ1-5; unclear D gene. This CDR3 has 13 residues. Trimming stripped 1 base from V and 7 bases from J, with 8 bases between. Germline V gene lookup returns CDR1 LGHNT and CDR2 FRNRAP. CDR3 loop: CASGLDVYQPQHF. In nucleotides, the CDR3 is TGTGCTAGTGGTTTGGATGTTTACCAGCCCCAGCATTTT.

V usage is TRBV6-5 and J usage is TRBJ2-3, with D uncertain. The CDR3 loop spans 15 amino acids. Germline V CDR1 and CDR2: MNHEY, SVGAGI. Trimming removed 2 bases at V and 0 bases at J, with 9 bases between. The CDR3, as DNA: TGTGCCAGCAGTTACAAGGGTGCTAGCACAGATACGCAGTATTTT. Residues: CASSYKGASTDTQYF.

V is TRBV6-1 and J is TRBJ2-7, with no clear D. This CDR3 is 11 amino acids long. V lost 5 bases, J lost 2 bases, and 4 bases lay in between. The germline CDR1 and CDR2 sequences are MNHNS and SASEGT. For the CDR3, the DNA is TGTGCCAGCAGTAAAACCTACGAGCAGTACTTC. Its protein product is CASSKTYEQYF.

The gene calls are TRBV14 and TRBJ2-7, with D perhaps matching TRBD1 (6 bases). This CDR3 spans 15 amino acids. V was cut by 0 bases and J by 0 bases, with 9 bases left in between. Germline CDR1 is SGHDN and CDR2 is FVKESK. CDR3: CASSQDDRNSYEQYF. In nucleotides, the CDR3 is TGTGCCAGCAGCCAAGATGACAGGAACTCCTACGAGCAGTACTTC.

The DNA for the CDR3 is TGTGCCAGCAGTTACGGAGGGCAGCCCCAAGAGACCCAGTACTTC. This codes for CASSYGGQPQETQYF. The chain couples TRBV6-5 to TRBJ2-5, with D maybe TRBD2 (6 bases). This CDR3 comprises 15 residues. From germline, CDR1 is MNHEY and CDR2 SVGAGI. The V and J ends lost 2 bases and 1 base respectively, with 11 bases between them.

This chain uses TRBV5-1 with TRBJ2-1, with TRBD2 matching 7 bases. Germline V gene sequence: CDR1 SGHRS, CDR2 YFSETQ. This CDR3 has 15 amino acids. Unmatched junction bases numbered 5, after V lost 4 bases and J lost 1 base. The CDR3 is CASSPAGESYNEQFF. The CDR3 region has the DNA TGCGCCAGCAGCCCCGCGGGGGAATCCTACAATGAGCAGTTCTTC.

The chain combines TRBV29-1 with TRBJ2-1, with 11 nucleotides matching TRBD2. Germline loops: CDR1 SQVTM, CDR2 ANQGSEA. The CDR3 is made up of 14 amino acids. J gave up 4 bases and V 7 bases, and 6 bases lay outside the gene matches. The CDR3 protein is CSAQLAGVYNEQFF. Written as DNA, the CDR3 is TGCAGCGCCCAACTAGCGGGAGTTTACAATGAGCAGTTCTTC.

The V call is TRBV21-1, the J call TRBJ2-7. TRBV21-1 is listed as a pseudogene. This CDR3 has 12 amino acids. The CDR3 region is CASFGPTYEQYF. DNA for the CDR3: TGTGCCAGCTTCGGGCCAACCTACGAGCAGTACTTC.

The rearrangement links TRBV7-2 to TRBJ2-2; TRBD1 might be the D (6 bases). V was shortened by 2 bases and J by 7 bases, with 14 bases between the two germline ends. CDR1 and CDR2 from the germline V gene are SGHTA and FQGNSA. The CDR3 covers 15 residues. The CDR3 is CASSLLASRGGELFF. As DNA, the CDR3 is TGTGCCAGCAGCTTATTGGCTAGCAGGGGCGGGGAGCTGTTTTTT.

The chain has TRBV23-1 and TRBJ2-7; D is perhaps TRBD2 (7 bases). TRBV23-1 is an ORF for which the function is uncertain. This CDR3 has 13 amino acids. Trimming shortened V by 2 bases and J by 4 bases, and 9 bases separated the two germline ends. The CDR3 DNA reads TGCGCCAGCAGTCAAAGGGGGGGGTACGAGCAGTACTTC. Translation: CASSQRGGYEQYF.

The CDR3 DNA reads as TGTGCCAGCAGTTTATCGGGGTGGGCTAGCGGGGGTTTCTCCTACAATGAGCAGTTCTTC. This codes for CASSLSGWASGGFSYNEQFF. The rearrangement links TRBV27 to TRBJ2-1; 10 bases are shared with TRBD2. V was clipped by 0 bases and J by 0 bases; unmatched bases: 11. The length of the CDR3 is 20 residues. Germline CDR1 is MNHEY and CDR2 is SMNVEV (reference sequence).

The chain employs TRBV2 and TRBJ2-3, with 9 bases lining up with TRBD1. The CDR3 covers 12 residues. Unmatched junction bases numbered 4, after V lost 6 bases and J lost 9 bases. Germline V gene sequence: CDR1 SNHLY, CDR2 FYNNEI. CDR3 in amino acids: CASRVTGGTQYF. The CDR3 nucleotides are TGTGCCAGCAGGGTGACAGGGGGAACGCAGTATTTT.

This clone was counted a single time. The V and J genes are TRBV6-5 and TRBJ2-7, with D possibly TRBD1 on 6 matching bases. Trimming took off 6 bases at V and 3 bases at J, with 18 bases between the two ends. CDR3 length: 15 amino acids. Germline V CDR1 and CDR2: MNHEY, SVGAGI. The CDR3 sequence is CASRWGNRADYEQYF. DNA of the CDR3: TGTGCCAGCAGATGGGGAAACAGGGCCGACTACGAGCAGTACTTC.

This chain connects TRBV6-5 to TRBJ1-3; TRBD1 matches at 7 bases. V was clipped by 6 bases and J by 3 bases; unmatched bases: 2. Germline V CDR1 and CDR2: MNHEY, SVGAGI. This CDR3 spans 13 amino acids. The chain's CDR3 is CASRRDSGNTIYF. The CDR3 coding sequence is TGTGCCAGCAGACGGGACAGTGGAAACACCATATATTTT.

The chain is built from TRBV6-6 and TRBJ2-2; TRBD1 aligns across 8 bases. The CDR3 is 15 residues long. The V and J ends lost 7 bases and 7 bases, in that order; junction bases with no gene match: 11. CDR1 MNHNY and CDR2 SVGAGI come from the germline V gene (reference sequence). In DNA form, the CDR3 reads TGTGCCAGCACGAGATATGCAGGGGGCAACGGGGAGCTGTTTTTT. It encodes CASTRYAGGNGELFF.

The V and J genes are TRBV5-1 and TRBJ1-6; the D gene is possibly TRBD1 (6 bases). This CDR3 contains 13 residues. The germline gives CDR1 SGHRS, CDR2 YFSETQ. The germline V and J ends were trimmed by 4 bases and 5 bases, with 7 bases remaining between them. The CDR3 sequence is CASSRGDNSPLHF. The DNA for the CDR3 is TGCGCCAGCAGCAGGGGGGATAATTCACCCCTCCACTTT.

The V and J genes are TRBV7-2 and TRBJ1-2; perhaps TRBD1 as D (5 bases). Germline V lookup: CDR1 SGHTA, CDR2 FQGNSA. The CDR3 is made up of 14 amino acids. The V end was cut by 8 bases, the J end by 1 base, with 14 bases between. CDR3 loop: CASGEGRNNYGYTF. For the CDR3, the DNA is TGTGCCAGCGGGGAGGGGCGAAATAACTATGGCTACACCTTC.

V gene TRBV11-2 combines with J gene TRBJ2-7; 8 bases are shared with TRBD2. Germline lookup yields CDR1 SGHAT and CDR2 FQNNGV. The CDR3 covers 15 residues. Unmatched junction bases numbered 10, after V lost 2 bases and J lost 7 bases. The CDR3 is CASSLSSAGGREQYF. CDR3 nucleotide sequence: TGTGCCAGCAGCTTATCATCCGCGGGAGGTAGGGAGCAGTACTTC.

The chain combines TRBV18 with TRBJ1-6, with D perhaps matching TRBD1 (6 bases). The germline V gene encodes CDR1 KGHSH and CDR2 LQKENI. V was pared by 2 bases and J by 8 bases, with 7 bases between. This CDR3 is built from 13 residues. This chain's CDR3 is CASSPNRDSPLHF. Here the CDR3 DNA reads TGTGCCAGCTCACCAAACAGGGATTCACCCCTCCACTTT.

The chain carries TRBV10-3 and TRBJ1-1; no firm D call. The CDR3 is made up of 15 amino acids. V lost 6 bases and J lost 0, with 14 bases in between. CDR1 ENHRY and CDR2 SYGVKD come from the germline V gene. As DNA, the CDR3 is TGTGCCATCAGGGACCCTCTCGGGGTGAACACTGAAGCTTTCTTT. Its protein product is CAIRDPLGVNTEAFF.

This sequence joins TRBV30 and TRBJ1-2; 8 nucleotides align to TRBD1. Germline V gene lookup returns CDR1 GTSNPN and CDR2 SVGIG (reference sequence). The CDR3 is 12 amino acids. Trimming at V came to 1 base and at J to 13 bases, leaving 8 bases not matched to a gene. The CDR3 loop is CAWSGRDRPLTF. The CDR3, as DNA: TGTGCCTGGAGTGGCCGGGACAGGCCTCTCACCTTC.